Below, 23 T cell receptor beta chains from the same sample are listed, as sequenced in a study of blood T cell repertoires in COVID-19. Method: immunoSEQ multiplex PCR; TCRdb's copy keeps in-frame clones and lacks some. The sample records about 24,000 clones, more than 80% being singletons. Source material: peripheral blood. The receptors shown here come from a woman in her 70s with COVID-19, enrolled during active disease.

V and J are TRBV5-1 and TRBJ1-1; D is unclear. This CDR3 comprises 15 residues. Deletions cut 3 bases from V and 1 base from J, with 13 bases between. Germline CDR1 SGHRS, CDR2 YFSETQ. The DNA for the CDR3 is TGCGCCAGCAGCTGGACGGGATCCTCGAACACTGAAGCTTTCTTT. This translates into CASSWTGSSNTEAFF.

The J gene is TRBJ2-1, the V gene TRBV24-1, with a possible D match to TRBD1 (6 bases). This CDR3 is 12 amino acids long. Germline V gene lookup returns CDR1 KGHDR and CDR2 SFDVKD. Trimming shortened V by 4 bases and J by 9 bases, and 9 bases separated the two germline ends. The CDR3 is CATSDTGLEQFF. Here the CDR3 DNA reads TGTGCCACCAGTGACACAGGGCTTGAGCAGTTCTTC.

This clone came up once. The V call is TRBV25-1, the J call TRBJ2-2, with D maybe TRBD2 (6 bases). Germline V gives CDR1 MGHDK, CDR2 SYGVNS. Trimming removed 11 bases from V and 4 bases from J, with 8 bases in between. The CDR3 contains 11 residues. The CDR3 spells CAVSGTGELFF. In nucleotides, the CDR3 is TGTGCCGTTAGCGGCACCGGGGAGCTGTTTTTT.

The chain links TRBV4-1 to TRBJ2-2; 10 positions match TRBD2. Germline trimming cut 4 bases from V and 5 bases from J; bases unmatched to any gene: 7. The CDR3 has 16 residues. Germline values: CDR1 MGHRA, CDR2 YSYEKL. CDR3 bases: TGCGCCAGCAGCCCCGGGAGTAGCGGGGGGACCGGGGAGCTGTTTTTT. Protein: CASSPGSSGGTGELFF.

This clone has a single count. The chain recombines TRBV3-1 (or the pseudogene TRBV3-2) with TRBJ1-3, with a possible D match to TRBD1 (6 bases). This CDR3 is 16 amino acids long. V shed 4 bases and J shed 0 bases, with 13 bases lying between them. The germline gives CDR1 LGHDT, CDR2 YNNKEL (reference sequence). CDR3 DNA sequence: TGTGCCAGCAGCCCACCCACAGGGTCCTCTGGAAACACCATATATTTT. Protein product: CASSPPTGSSGNTIYF.

This clone was detected once. The chain links TRBV4-3 to TRBJ1-4; a weak D match, TRBD1 (5 bases). In germline, CDR1 is LGHNA, CDR2 YSLEER. V was clipped by 0 bases and J by 8 bases, with 22 bases between them. This CDR3 region has 18 residues. The CDR3 sequence is CASSQEPPWEGRGEKLFF. The CDR3 DNA reads TGCGCCAGCAGCCAAGAACCCCCTTGGGAGGGGAGAGGGGAAAAACTGTTTTTT.

The V and J genes are TRBV5-1 and TRBJ2-7, with TRBD2 as a possible D gene (5 bases). The CDR3 has 13 amino acids. Germline loops: CDR1 SGHRS, CDR2 YFSETQ. Trimming took off 1 base at V and 6 bases at J, with 11 bases between the two ends. CDR3 nucleotides: TGCGCCAGCAGCTTGCGGGGTGGCGCCGAGCAGTACTTC. This translates into CASSLRGGAEQYF.

This chain links TRBV9 with TRBJ2-5; 10 positions match TRBD2. V gave up 0 bases and J gave up 5 bases; unmatched junction bases: 7. The CDR3 has 16 residues. The V gene's germline CDR1 is SGDLS and CDR2 YYNGEE. CDR3 sequence reads: CASSVGRLAGVETQYF. For the CDR3, the DNA is TGTGCCAGCAGCGTAGGAAGGCTAGCGGGAGTTGAGACCCAGTACTTC.

The chain couples TRBV12-3 or TRBV12-4 to TRBJ1-2; D is unclear. This CDR3 has 11 residues. Trimming stripped 6 bases from V and 8 bases from J, with 10 bases between. In DNA, the CDR3 is TGTGCCAGCAGCCCGAGGGAAGGCTACACCTTC. Translating gives CASSPREGYTF.

This chain joins TRBV11-3 and TRBJ1-3; D uncertain. V lost 5 bases and J 2 bases, leaving 10 bases between the germline ends. CDR1 and CDR2 (germline): SGHNT, YENEEA. The CDR3 covers 14 residues. CDR3 DNA sequence: TGTGCCAGCAGCGGACGACTAGCTGGAAACACCATATATTTT. This encodes CASSGRLAGNTIYF.

The DNA of the CDR3 is TGTGCCAGTAGTACCACGGGACAGGGGGACTATGGCTACACCTTC. As protein: CASSTTGQGDYGYTF. The gene calls are TRBV19 and TRBJ1-2; 11 nucleotides align to TRBD1. The ends lost 4 bases at V and 3 bases at J; junction bases unmatched: 4. Germline V gives CDR1 LNHDA, CDR2 SQIVND (reference sequence). The CDR3 contains 15 residues.

The chain carries TRBV19 and TRBJ1-1; TRBD1 matches 9 bases. This CDR3 has 15 residues. V was pared by 4 bases and J by 4 bases, with 7 bases of the junction left unmatched. Germline CDR1 LNHDA, CDR2 SQIVND (reference sequence). The DNA of the CDR3 is TGTGCCAGTAGTACAACCGGGACAGGGTCCACTGAAGCTTTCTTT. Protein sequence: CASSTTGTGSTEAFF.

The rearrangement uses TRBV5-4 and TRBJ2-6; possibly TRBD1 for D (6 bases). Trimming pared 2 bases from V and 2 bases from J, leaving 8 bases between. Germline CDR1 and CDR2: SGHNT and YYREEE (reference sequence). The CDR3 covers 15 residues. The CDR3 DNA is TGTGCCAGCAGCTTCAGGGGTACTGGGGCCAACGTCCTGACTTTC. Translating it yields CASSFRGTGANVLTF.

This chain uses TRBV4-3 with TRBJ2-1, with a possible D match to TRBD1 (6 bases). V shed 0 bases and J shed 4 bases, with 13 bases lying between them. Germline CDR1 and CDR2: LGHNA and YSLEER. The CDR3 loop spans 16 amino acids. DNA of the CDR3: TGCGCCAGCAGCCAAGATAGCCGGGACATTTACAATGAGCAGTTCTTC. Encoded protein: CASSQDSRDIYNEQFF.

The genes are TRBV7-2 and TRBJ1-2, with D tentatively TRBD1 (5 bases). V was trimmed by 2 bases and J by 6 bases, leaving 10 bases between them. The CDR3 totals 13 residues. Germline CDR1 reads SGHTA; CDR2 reads FQGNSA. The CDR3 region has the DNA TGTGCCAGCAGCTTAACCCAGGGCCATGGCTACACCTTC. Translated: CASSLTQGHGYTF.

This rearrangement joins TRBV6-6 to TRBJ2-7, with 7 bases identical to TRBD1. V gave up 7 bases and J gave up 0 bases; unmatched junction bases: 9. From germline, CDR1 is MNHNY and CDR2 SVGAGI (reference sequence). The CDR3 has 15 amino acids. Written as DNA, the CDR3 is TGTGCCAGCACCTTGGACAGGATGAGCTCCTACGAGCAGTACGTC. This sequence encodes CASTLDRMSSYEQYV.

The chain links TRBV5-8 to TRBJ2-7; possibly TRBD1 for D (5 bases). The CDR3 is 14 amino acids. CDR1 is SGHTS, CDR2 YDEGEE, per germline. V lost 1 base and J 5 bases, leaving 13 bases between the germline ends. CDR3 in DNA: TGTGCCAGCAGCTTGCAGGGCAGGGCACACGAGCAGTACTTC. This encodes CASSLQGRAHEQYF.

The chain has TRBV19 and TRBJ1-5; D is possibly TRBD1 (5 bases). The CDR3 is made up of 16 amino acids. V was cut by 3 bases and J by 0 bases, with 12 bases left in between. The germline gives CDR1 LNHDA, CDR2 SQIVND (reference sequence). The CDR3: CASSILGHISNQPQHF. The CDR3, as DNA: TGTGCCAGTAGTATTCTAGGACATATTAGCAATCAGCCCCAGCATTTT.

V usage is TRBV7-2 and J usage is TRBJ2-3, with D unresolved. Trimming removed 1 base at V and 10 bases at J, with 9 bases between. Germline V gene data show CDR1 as SGHTA and CDR2 as FQGNSA. CDR3 length equals 12 residues. In nucleotides, the CDR3 is TGTGCCAGCAGCTTAGAGCCCGAATCGCAGTATTTT. It yields the protein CASSLEPESQYF.

This chain uses TRBV28 with TRBJ1-2; possibly TRBD1 for D (6 bases). V was shortened by 4 bases and J by 11 bases, with 17 bases between the two germline ends. This CDR3 has 13 amino acids. Germline V gene lookup returns CDR1 MDHEN and CDR2 SYDVKM. CDR3 protein: CASSSGGTSRYTF. DNA of the CDR3: TGTGCCAGCAGTTCTGGTGGGACATCGAGGTACACCTTC.

J is TRBJ1-3 and V is TRBV4-1; D not resolved. V lost 3 bases, J lost 0 bases, and 12 bases lay in between. Germline loops: CDR1 MGHRA, CDR2 YSYEKL. The CDR3 totals 16 residues. CDR3 loop: CASSQPRATSGNTIYF. In nucleotides, the CDR3 is TGCGCCAGCAGCCAGCCTCGCGCCACCTCTGGAAACACCATATATTTT.

This CDR3 reads CASRVQANTEAFF. DNA of the CDR3: TGCGCCAGCAGGGTACAGGCCAACACTGAAGCTTTCTTT. The rearrangement joins TRBV5-1 to TRBJ1-1, with a tentative D call TRBD1 (5 bases). The CDR3 extends over 13 amino acids. Deletions cut 5 bases from V and 2 bases from J, with 10 bases between. The germline V gene encodes CDR1 SGHRS and CDR2 YFSETQ.

In its sample, this clone was seen a few times. The chain employs TRBV6-5 and TRBJ2-1; TRBD2 is a possible D gene (6 bases). V lost 0 bases to trimming and J lost 8 bases, with 14 bases between them. The germline V gene has CDR1 MNHEY and CDR2 SVGAGI. The CDR3 loop spans 15 amino acids. The CDR3 reads CASSYSRLAPHEQFF. The DNA for the CDR3 is TGTGCCAGCAGTTACTCGAGGCTAGCGCCCCATGAGCAGTTCTTC.